The subject of this entry is one T cell receptor beta chain. All enrollees were roughly 18 to 95 years old and from about 24 US areas. The table came from immunoSEQ multiplex PCR; TCRdb's copy has only in-frame clones and leaves some out. The sample lists fewer than 300,000 clones; about 89% were seen once. The data belong to a study of blood T cell repertoires in COVID-19. This receptor was identified in a man aged 35 to 55 who had recovered from COVID-19. The source material was PBMCs or T cells enriched from blood (not recorded which).

The CDR3 nucleotides read TGTGCCAGCAGTGAAAAAAGCGGGGGGCCATACAATGAGCAGTTCTTC. Translating gives CASSEKSGGPYNEQFF. This rearrangement joins TRBV2 to TRBJ2-1, with 9 bases aligning to TRBD2. CDR1 and CDR2 from the germline V gene are SNHLY and FYNNEI. The CDR3 totals 16 residues. V gave up 2 bases and J gave up 4 bases; unmatched junction bases: 6.